These 23 T cell receptor beta chains came from one sample sequenced in a study of OX40 agonist ivuxolimab in advanced cancers. Data came from immunoSEQ multiplex PCR; TCRdb stores just in-frame clones and leaves some out. This table holds roughly 92,000 clones, 90% found once. The sample consisted of CD4+ or CD8+ T cells sorted from blood, taken in a trial of the OX40 agonist ivuxolimab. These receptors came from an adult with an advanced solid tumor such as melanoma, head and neck, liver or kidney cancer.

The V call is TRBV5-8, the J call TRBJ1-2; D gene uncertain. V lost 0 bases and J 0 bases, leaving 12 bases between the germline ends. Per the germline V gene, CDR1 is SGHTS and CDR2 is YDEGEE. The CDR3 sequence is 16 residues long. CDR3 amino acids: CASSLETGRTNYGYTF. For the CDR3, the DNA is TGTGCCAGCAGCTTGGAGACGGGGAGAACTAACTATGGCTACACCTTC.

Worth noting for this clone: The sample contains more than one DNA sequence encoding this CDR3. The gene calls are TRBV5-1 and TRBJ2-7; tentatively, D is TRBD1 or TRBD2 (5 bases each). The CDR3 runs 14 residues. Germline V gene data show CDR1 as SGHRS and CDR2 as YFSETQ. Trimming removed 4 bases at V and 2 bases at J, with 13 bases between. In DNA form, the CDR3 reads TGCGCCAGCAGCCCAGGGACGGGAACCTACGAGCAGTACTTC. Its translation: CASSPGTGTYEQYF.

In its sample, this clone was seen once. V is TRBV6-1 and J is TRBJ2-7, with 7 bases identical to TRBD2. Germline values: CDR1 MNHNS, CDR2 SASEGT. V was pared by 6 bases and J by 2 bases, with 10 bases of the junction left unmatched. The CDR3 extends over 15 amino acids. The CDR3 coding sequence is TGTGCCAGCAGAGCTTTAACTAGCGTCACCTACGAGCAGTACTTC. Translation gives CASRALTSVTYEQYF.

The CDR3 sequence: CASRPSTVNTEAFF. The CDR3 nucleotides are TGTGCCAGCCGCCCCTCGACAGTGAACACTGAAGCTTTCTTT. The rearrangement uses TRBV25-1 and TRBJ1-1, with a possible D match to TRBD1 (5 bases). CDR3 length equals 14 residues. Trimming took 8 bases from V and 0 from J, leaving 13 bases between them. Germline values: CDR1 MGHDK, CDR2 SYGVNS. Full variable domain (outside the CDR3, taken from reference TRBV25-1 and TRBJ1-1): EADIYQTPRYLVIGTGKKITLECSQTMGHDKMYWYQQDPGMELHLIHYSYGVNSTEKGDLSSESTVSRIRTEHFPLTLESARPSHTSQYLCASRPSTVNTEAFFGQGTRLTVV.

This clone was counted between two and nine times. V and J are TRBV2 and TRBJ1-6; 7 bases line up with TRBD1. The germline CDR1 and CDR2 sequences are SNHLY and FYNNEI. The J segment lost 5 bases and the V segment lost 5 bases, leaving 6 bases of the junction unmatched. The CDR3 length is 15 residues. The CDR3 DNA sequence: TGTGCCAGCAGTAGGGACAGTCTTGATAATTCACCCCTCCACTTT. Amino acid sequence: CASSRDSLDNSPLHF. The full variable domain, with the rest looked up from reference TRBV2 and TRBJ1-6, is EPEVTQTPSHQVTQMGQEVILRCVPISNHLYFYWYRQILGQKVEFLVSFYNNEISEKSEIFDDQFSVERPDGSNFTLKIRSTKLEDSAMYFCASSRDSLDNSPLHFGNGTRLTVT.

J is TRBJ2-1 and V is TRBV6-1, with 10 nucleotides matching TRBD2. The CDR3 totals 14 residues. V lost 8 bases to trimming and J lost 6 bases; unmatched junction nucleotides: 7. The germline CDR1 and CDR2 sequences are MNHNS and SASEGT. The CDR3 nucleotides are TGTGCCAGCGGGGGGCTAGCGGGAGTCAATGAGCAGTTCTTC. Amino acid sequence: CASGGLAGVNEQFF.

The gene calls are TRBV2 and TRBJ2-3; D not certain. The V end was cut by 4 bases, the J end by 6 bases, with 5 bases between. CDR1 and CDR2 (germline): SNHLY, FYNNEI. The CDR3 runs to 11 residues. The CDR3 is CASSAADTQYF. The CDR3 DNA is TGTGCCAGCAGTGCAGCTGATACGCAGTATTTT.

The chain recombines TRBV11-2 with TRBJ2-3; possible D gene TRBD2, 6 bases. This CDR3 contains 16 residues. Trimming shortened V by 5 bases and J by 0 bases, and 15 bases separated the two germline ends. Germline CDR1 and CDR2: SGHAT and FQNNGV. CDR3 sequence: CASSASTRTSTDTQYF. CDR3 nucleotides: TGTGCCAGCAGCGCCTCGACTAGGACTAGCACAGATACGCAGTATTTT.

V is TRBV18 and J is TRBJ1-2; 7 nucleotides line up with TRBD1. Losses at the gene ends were 3 bases for V and 2 bases for J; bases not matched to a gene: 9. The V gene's germline CDR1 is KGHSH and CDR2 LQKENI. This CDR3 has 16 amino acids. CDR3 amino acids: CASSPGSGTANYGYTF. Written as DNA, the CDR3 is TGTGCCAGCTCACCCGGATCAGGGACAGCAAACTATGGCTACACCTTC.

The gene calls are TRBV30 and TRBJ1-2, with D possibly matching TRBD1 (5 bases). The CDR3 is made up of 12 amino acids. Trimming pared 8 bases from V and 2 bases from J, leaving 12 bases between. Germline V CDR1 and CDR2: GTSNPN, SVGIG (reference sequence). The CDR3 nucleotides read TGTGCCCAAGGCGGGGCCAACTATGGCTACACCTTC. This codes for CAQGGANYGYTF.

A single count supports this clone. This chain joins TRBV7-2 and TRBJ2-2; a weak D match, TRBD1 (5 bases). V gave up 5 bases and J gave up 4 bases, with 11 bases separating them. This CDR3 has 14 residues. Germline CDR1 SGHTA, CDR2 FQGNSA. Here the CDR3 DNA reads TGTGCCAGCAGCCCTTACAGGCGCACCGGGGAGCTGTTTTTT. Amino acid sequence: CASSPYRRTGELFF.

V and J are TRBV19 and TRBJ1-5; D is ambiguous. V gave up 4 bases and J gave up 5 bases, with 12 bases separating them. Germline assignment: CDR1 LNHDA and CDR2 SQIVND (reference sequence). The CDR3 has 14 amino acids. The CDR3 region is CASSTRERDQPQHF. In DNA, the CDR3 is TGTGCCAGTAGTACCCGGGAGAGAGATCAGCCCCAGCATTTT. The full variable domain, in which reference TRBV19 and TRBJ1-5 provide the parts outside the CDR3, is DGGITQSPKYLFRKEGQNVTLSCEQNLNHDAMYWYRQDPGQGLRLIYYSQIVNDFQKGDIAEGYSVSREKKESFPLTVTSAQKNPTAFYLCASSTRERDQPQHFGDGTRLSIL.

This chain connects TRBV13 to TRBJ2-7, with 7 bases fitting TRBD1. Germline assignment: CDR1 PRHDT and CDR2 FYEKMQ (reference sequence). There are 13 residues in the CDR3. The J segment lost 6 bases and the V segment lost 5 bases, leaving 7 bases of the junction unmatched. DNA of the CDR3: TGTGCCAGCAGCCGAAGGGGGCGTCCCGAGCAGTACTTC. This encodes CASSRRGRPEQYF.

V and J are TRBV10-3 and TRBJ1-5; 7 positions match TRBD1. This CDR3 spans 15 amino acids. V trimming: 2 bases; J trimming: 9 bases; junction bases outside the gene matches: 10. CDR1 ENHRY and CDR2 SYGVKD come from the germline V gene. CDR3 loop: CAISEAGGRVVPQHF. The CDR3 DNA sequence: TGTGCCATCAGTGAGGCAGGGGGTAGAGTCGTGCCCCAGCATTTT.

J is TRBJ2-3 and V is TRBV29-1, with TRBD2 matching 12 bases. Germline CDR1 SQVTM, CDR2 ANQGSEA. The CDR3 spans 15 residues. The trim removed 1 base at V and 1 base at J, leaving 0 bases unmatched. CDR3 nucleotides: TGCAGCGTTGAAGGGACTAGCGGGGGCACAGATACGCAGTATTTT. It yields the protein CSVEGTSGGTDTQYF.

This chain uses TRBV25-1 with TRBJ2-7, with D uncertain. V lost 2 bases, J lost 7 bases, and 18 bases lay in between. Germline values: CDR1 MGHDK, CDR2 SYGVNS. The CDR3 runs to 15 residues. The DNA for the CDR3 is TGTGCCAGCAGTGAAGCTACCCTTTGGCGCACGGAGCAGTACTTC. Its protein is CASSEATLWRTEQYF.

This rearrangement joins TRBV28 to TRBJ1-5; the D is unclear. The CDR3 length is 16 residues. Between the trimmed V and J ends, which lost 4 bases and 4 bases, there was a span of 17 bases. From germline, CDR1 is MDHEN and CDR2 SYDVKM. Here the CDR3 DNA reads TGTGCCAGCAGTTCCAAAACAGTTTTTTGGAATCAGCCCCAGCATTTT. Its translation is CASSSKTVFWNQPQHF.

The V gene is TRBV27, the J gene TRBJ1-5; TRBD1 agrees at 10 bases. CDR1 is MNHEY and CDR2 is SMNVEV in the germline V gene (reference sequence). V trimming: 5 bases; J trimming: 4 bases; junction bases outside the gene matches: 5. This CDR3 is built from 15 residues. CDR3 DNA: TGTGCCAGCAGTCCTGACAGGGGGCGGAATCAGCCCCAGCATTTT. Protein product: CASSPDRGRNQPQHF.

CDR3: CASSLDRTRDTQYF. In DNA, the CDR3 is TGCGCCAGCAGCTTGGATAGGACGAGGGATACGCAGTATTTT. The J gene is TRBJ2-3, the V gene TRBV5-1; the D is unclear. V was cut by 0 bases and J by 6 bases, with 11 bases left in between. CDR1 SGHRS and CDR2 YFSETQ come from the germline V gene. This CDR3 is 14 amino acids long.

The CDR3 sequence is CASSLFGTSGGRSTDTQYF. CDR3 DNA: TGTGCCAGCAGCCTATTTGGGACTAGCGGGGGGAGGAGCACAGATACGCAGTATTTT. The genes are TRBV7-2 and TRBJ2-3, with 15 nucleotides matching TRBD2. V shed 5 bases and J 0 bases; nucleotides not matched to a gene: 9. This CDR3 is built from 19 residues. The V gene's germline CDR1 is SGHTA and CDR2 FQGNSA.

This chain connects TRBV5-6 to TRBJ1-2; TRBD1 matches 7 bases. This CDR3 is built from 15 residues. CDR1 and CDR2 from the germline V gene are SGHDT and YYEEEE. J was trimmed by 4 bases and V by 2 bases; bases with no gene match: 8. The CDR3 reads CASSLVQGVGYGYTF. CDR3 in DNA: TGTGCCAGCAGCTTAGTCCAGGGGGTCGGCTATGGCTACACCTTC.

V is TRBV6-1 and J is TRBJ1-6, with 7 bases fitting TRBD1. The CDR3 totals 15 residues. V was pared by 4 bases and J by 6 bases, with 6 bases of the junction left unmatched. Germline assignment: CDR1 MNHNS and CDR2 SASEGT. The DNA for the CDR3 is TGTGCCAGCAGTGCCGCAGGGGGTTCTAATTCACCCCTCCACTTT. Translating gives CASSAAGGSNSPLHF.

This chain uses TRBV30 with TRBJ1-1; TRBD1 agrees at 7 bases. The trim removed 5 bases at V and 1 base at J, leaving 10 bases unmatched. The CDR3 runs 15 residues. CDR1 and CDR2 (germline): GTSNPN, SVGIG (reference sequence). CDR3 bases: TGTGCCTGGGCTCCGGGACAGAGAAAGAACACTGAAGCTTTCTTT. Protein: CAWAPGQRKNTEAFF.